The source of this TCR beta chain is a study of cytomegalovirus exposure and HLA in healthy donors. General study findings and limits: An analysis that was carried out later associated 15,000 to 20,000 TCR beta sequences with HLA alleles at 0.05 false discovery rate. Later analysis showed most CMV-associated TCR beta chains appearing HLA-restricted. CMV serostatus was the only recorded immune exposure for donors. Productive rates of about 90% or about 30% were seen for most TCR beta V segments in an earlier analysis.

The V segment lost 2 bases and the J segment 5 bases; nucleotides outside the gene matches: 1. This CDR3 is 13 amino acids long. In germline, CDR1 is KGHSH, CDR2 LQKENI. It was with 60 Vbeta and 13 Jbeta primers that the PCR ran. The assay was immunoSEQ multiplex PCR, and TCRdb's table has in-frame clones only and misses some. In the table there are 100,000 to 150,000 clones, about three quarters of which are singletons. This clone came up a few times. The antigen remains undetermined. Other nucleotide sequences in the sample specify the same CDR3. The clonotype was recovered from a woman between 40 and 50 years old in good health and CMV-seronegative. This sequence joins TRBV18 and TRBJ2-7; 9 bases agree with TRBD1. The sample consisted of PBMCs. The DNA for the CDR3 is TGTGCCAGCTCACCAGGACAGGGGAACGAGCAGTACTTC. This sequence encodes CASSPGQGNEQYF.